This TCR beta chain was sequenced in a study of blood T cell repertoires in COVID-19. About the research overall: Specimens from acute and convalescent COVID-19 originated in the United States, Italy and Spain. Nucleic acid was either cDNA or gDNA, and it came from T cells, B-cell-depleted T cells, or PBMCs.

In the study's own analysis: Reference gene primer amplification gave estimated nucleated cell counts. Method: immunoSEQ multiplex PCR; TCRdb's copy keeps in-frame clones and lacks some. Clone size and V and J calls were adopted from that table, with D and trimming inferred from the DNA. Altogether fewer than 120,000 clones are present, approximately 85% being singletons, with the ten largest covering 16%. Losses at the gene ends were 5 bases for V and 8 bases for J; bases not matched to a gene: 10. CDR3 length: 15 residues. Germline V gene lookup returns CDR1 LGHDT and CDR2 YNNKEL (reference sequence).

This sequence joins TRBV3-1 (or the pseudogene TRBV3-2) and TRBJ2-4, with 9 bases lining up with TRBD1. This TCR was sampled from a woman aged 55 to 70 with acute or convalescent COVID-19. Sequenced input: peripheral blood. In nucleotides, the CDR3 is TGTGCCAGCAGCGACCGGGACAGGGTAGAGGACATTCAGTACTTC. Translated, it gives CASSDRDRVEDIQYF.